Listed here are 25 T cell receptor beta chains from one sample, sequenced in a study of OX40 agonist ivuxolimab in advanced cancers. Method: immunoSEQ multiplex PCR; TCRdb's copy keeps in-frame clones and lacks some. The sample records roughly 83,000 clones, approximately 84% being singletons. The sequenced sample was CD4+ or CD8+ T cells sorted from blood, obtained in a trial of the OX40 agonist ivuxolimab. The receptor set was obtained from an adult with an advanced solid tumor such as melanoma, head and neck, liver or kidney cancer.

The genes are TRBV7-2 and TRBJ2-5; TRBD2 matches at 10 bases. The V gene's germline CDR1 is SGHTA and CDR2 FQGNSA. The junction had 3 bases not matched to a gene; V was cut back by 2 bases and J by 0 bases. This CDR3 contains 16 residues. The CDR3 bases are TGTGCCAGCAGCTTAAGGACTAGCGGATACCAAGAGACCCAGTACTTC. Protein sequence: CASSLRTSGYQETQYF.

The rearrangement uses TRBV9 and TRBJ2-3; D may match TRBD1 or TRBD2 (5 bases each). The V and J ends lost 0 bases and 3 bases respectively, with 14 bases between them. The CDR3 contains 16 residues. Germline V gives CDR1 SGDLS, CDR2 YYNGEE. Here the CDR3 reads CASSVGDLLWTDTQYF. In DNA, the CDR3 is TGTGCCAGCAGCGTAGGGGACCTACTATGGACAGATACGCAGTATTTT.

The chain is built from TRBV5-1 and TRBJ2-3, with D perhaps matching TRBD2 (5 bases). The length of the CDR3 is 13 residues. CDR1 and CDR2 from the germline V gene are SGHRS and YFSETQ. The germline V and J ends were trimmed by 0 bases and 5 bases, with 7 bases remaining between them. The CDR3 protein is CASSLDGLDTQYF. In DNA, the CDR3 is TGCGCCAGCAGCTTGGACGGACTAGATACGCAGTATTTT.

This chain connects TRBV11-2 to TRBJ2-1; a possible D gene is TRBD1 (6 bases). V was clipped by 1 base and J by 6 bases, with 10 bases between them. CDR3 size: 14 residues. Germline V gene lookup returns CDR1 SGHAT and CDR2 FQNNGV. The CDR3 loop reads CASSLAPGVNEQFF. The CDR3 coding sequence is TGTGCCAGCAGCTTAGCGCCAGGGGTCAATGAGCAGTTCTTC.

On this clone: One end of the junction does not line up with germline, which may come from a read error. The chain employs TRBV6-1 and TRBJ1-5, with D possibly TRBD1 on 5 matching bases. CDR1 is MNHNS, CDR2 SASEGT, per germline. The CDR3 has 13 residues. The chain's CDR3 is CAISGQRNQPQHF. The CDR3 DNA is TGTGCCATCAGTGGACAACGCAATCAGCCCCAGCATTTT.

The V gene is TRBV9, the J gene TRBJ1-2, with D hard to call. The length of the CDR3 is 13 residues. Germline lookup yields CDR1 SGDLS and CDR2 YYNGEE. The V gene lost 0 bases and the J gene lost 5 bases, with 8 bases spanning the gap. This chain's CDR3 is CASSVGRAYGYTF. The DNA of the CDR3 is TGTGCCAGCAGCGTAGGACGAGCTTATGGCTACACCTTC.

The chain recombines TRBV6-4 with TRBJ2-2, with D uncertain. The V and J ends lost 0 bases and 4 bases respectively, with 9 bases between them. Per the germline V gene, CDR1 is MRHNA and CDR2 is SNTAGT. This CDR3 region has 15 residues. CDR3 in amino acids: CASSDSLESTGELFF. The CDR3 DNA sequence: TGTGCCAGCAGTGACTCCCTGGAGAGCACCGGGGAGCTGTTTTTT.

On this clone itself: Other DNA sequences within the sample encode an identical CDR3. The chain uses TRBV18 and TRBJ2-5, with a possible D match to TRBD1 (5 bases). The germline V and J ends were trimmed by 4 bases and 1 base, with 7 bases remaining between them. The CDR3 consists of 13 residues. The germline gives CDR1 KGHSH, CDR2 LQKENI. The chain's CDR3 is CASSRGSQETQYF. The CDR3 DNA reads as TGTGCCAGCTCACGGGGCAGCCAAGAGACCCAGTACTTC.

The gene calls are TRBV18 and TRBJ1-3; D unresolved. The V end lost 6 bases, the J end lost 0 bases, and 15 bases lay between the germline ends. The CDR3 runs to 16 residues. Germline V CDR1 and CDR2: KGHSH, LQKENI. CDR3 sequence reads: CASSPFPPSSGNTIYF. The DNA for the CDR3 is TGTGCCAGCTCCCCTTTTCCACCGAGCTCTGGAAACACCATATATTTT. The full variable domain, rest sourced from reference TRBV18 and TRBJ1-3, is NAGVMQNPRHLVRRRGQEARLRCSPMKGHSHVYWYRQLPEEGLKFMVYLQKENIIDESGMPKERFSAEFPKEGPSILRIQQVVRGDSAAYFCASSPFPPSSGNTIYFGEGSWLTVV.

The chain employs TRBV7-2 and TRBJ2-7; 13 nucleotides line up with TRBD2. This CDR3 is 14 amino acids long. V gave up 5 bases and J gave up 7 bases; unmatched junction bases: 5. Germline V CDR1 and CDR2: SGHTA, FQGNSA. The DNA for the CDR3 is TGTGCCAGCAGCCTGGGACTAGCGGGGACGGAGCAGTACTTC. It translates to CASSLGLAGTEQYF.

The chain joins TRBV7-8 to TRBJ2-1; 9 nucleotides line up with TRBD2. The germline CDR1 and CDR2 sequences are SGHVS and FQNEAQ. This CDR3 comprises 14 residues. V lost 3 bases, J lost 3 bases, and 0 bases stayed unmatched. Here the CDR3 reads CASSLTSGYNEQFF. DNA for the CDR3: TGTGCCAGCAGCTTGACTAGCGGCTACAATGAGCAGTTCTTC.

The chain is built from TRBV6-5 and TRBJ2-5; D is unresolved. The CDR3 spans 11 residues. CDR1 and CDR2 from the germline V gene are MNHEY and SVGAGI. V lost 7 bases to trimming and J lost 5 bases, with 8 bases between them. As DNA, the CDR3 is TGTGCCAGCACTTTCGGGGAGACCCAGTACTTC. Its translation: CASTFGETQYF.

V usage is TRBV11-2 and J usage is TRBJ2-1; D is possibly TRBD2 (5 bases). Per germline, CDR1 SGHAT and CDR2 FQNNGV. Trimming pared 5 bases from V and 10 bases from J, leaving 18 bases between. The CDR3 is made up of 14 amino acids. As DNA, the CDR3 is TGTGCCAGCAGCAAAGAGGGCCCACAGTTCGAGCAGTTCTTC. As protein: CASSKEGPQFEQFF.

The chain couples TRBV18 to TRBJ1-2; no definite D call. The V gene lost 6 bases and the J gene lost 5 bases, with 10 bases spanning the gap. Germline V gene lookup returns CDR1 KGHSH and CDR2 LQKENI. This CDR3 region has 12 residues. CDR3: CASSPGEYGYTF. CDR3 nucleotides: TGTGCCAGCTCCCCCGGAGAGTATGGCTACACCTTC.

This chain connects TRBV19 to TRBJ2-7; the match to TRBD2 covers 9 bases. From germline, CDR1 is LNHDA and CDR2 SQIVND (reference sequence). The CDR3 has 14 amino acids. With V trimmed by 8 bases and J by 5 bases, 10 bases remained unmatched. The CDR3 protein is CASSLAGGVNEQYF. The CDR3 DNA reads TGTGCCAGTTCCCTGGCGGGGGGGGTCAACGAGCAGTACTTC.

The chain combines TRBV5-1 with TRBJ2-7, with TRBD1 matching over 11 bases. CDR3 length: 14 amino acids. The germline gives CDR1 SGHRS, CDR2 YFSETQ. Trimming cost V 3 bases and J 7 bases; bases outside gene matches: 6. The CDR3 bases are TGCGCCAGCAGCTCGGACAGGGGGCATAGGGAGCAGTACTTC. Translated: CASSSDRGHREQYF.

This sequence joins TRBV7-2 and TRBJ2-7; no clear D gene. This CDR3 comprises 11 residues. The germline V gene has CDR1 SGHTA and CDR2 FQGNSA. The V gene lost 1 base and the J gene lost 7 bases, with 5 bases spanning the gap. The CDR3 sequence: CASSLGREQYF. Here the CDR3 DNA reads TGTGCCAGCAGCTTAGGAAGGGAGCAGTACTTC.

This clone was counted once. J is TRBJ1-1 and V is TRBV7-9; maybe TRBD1 (5 bases). The germline V and J ends were trimmed by 4 bases and 3 bases, with 6 bases remaining between them. Germline CDR1 SEHNR, CDR2 FQNEAQ (reference sequence). The length of the CDR3 is 12 residues. CDR3 DNA sequence: TGTGCCAGCAGCTCGGGACACACTGAAGCTTTCTTT. It codes for CASSSGHTEAFF.

In its sample, this clone was seen once. V gene TRBV5-1 combines with J gene TRBJ1-2; TRBD1 agrees at 8 bases. The CDR3 is made up of 14 amino acids. J lost 4 bases, V lost 4 bases, and 6 bases had no gene match. The germline gives CDR1 SGHRS, CDR2 YFSETQ. The DNA for the CDR3 is TGCGCCAGCAGCATAGGGACAGGTGGCTATGGCTACACCTTC. Translated: CASSIGTGGYGYTF.

This clone was counted only a few times. The rearrangement uses TRBV7-3 and TRBJ2-1; TRBD2 matches 10 bases. Germline CDR1 reads SGHTA; CDR2 reads FQGTGA. CDR3 size: 15 residues. Trimming removed 5 bases from V and 5 bases from J; junction bases left unmatched: 6. CDR3 residues: CASSQRGGLNNEQFF. DNA of the CDR3: TGTGCCAGCAGCCAGCGGGGGGGCCTGAACAATGAGCAGTTCTTC.

This clone has just one count. The CDR3 sequence is CASSLRQGPSGNTIYF. The CDR3 DNA reads as TGTGCCAGCAGCTTGCGACAGGGGCCCTCTGGAAACACCATATATTTT. The gene calls are TRBV7-3 and TRBJ1-3, with 8 bases matching TRBD1. Germline V gene data show CDR1 as SGHTA and CDR2 as FQGTGA. Losses at the gene ends were 3 bases for V and 0 bases for J; bases not matched to a gene: 4. This CDR3 region has 16 residues.

The chain combines TRBV9 with TRBJ1-5, with TRBD1 identical over 7 bases. Germline assignment: CDR1 SGDLS and CDR2 YYNGEE. The CDR3 has 15 residues. After removal of 0 bases from V and 6 bases from J, the junction contained 6 bases not matched to a gene. As DNA, the CDR3 is TGTGCCAGCAGCGTAGAAGGGGGCGAGATTCAGCCCCAGCATTTT. It specifies CASSVEGGEIQPQHF.

The chain has TRBV11-2 and TRBJ2-1; weak D call: TRBD2 (5 bases). Trimming took 10 bases from V and 0 from J, leaving 10 bases between them. Germline V gene data show CDR1 as SGHAT and CDR2 as FQNNGV. The CDR3 extends over 13 amino acids. In DNA form, the CDR3 reads TGTGCCACCGGGGTGAGCTCCTACAATGAGCAGTTCTTC. It codes for CATGVSSYNEQFF.

V gene TRBV5-6 combines with J gene TRBJ2-6; D is possibly TRBD1 (6 bases). The CDR3 has 14 amino acids. Trimming removed 7 bases at V and 0 bases at J, with 8 bases between. Germline CDR1 is SGHDT and CDR2 is YYEEEE. Here the CDR3 reads CASQDSSGANVLTF. As DNA, the CDR3 is TGTGCCAGCCAGGACAGCTCTGGGGCCAACGTCCTGACTTTC.

This chain joins TRBV7-2 and TRBJ2-5; 14 bases match TRBD2. The CDR3 is made up of 17 amino acids. J lost 3 bases, V lost 1 base, and 4 bases had no gene match. Germline V gene data show CDR1 as SGHTA and CDR2 as FQGNSA. CDR3 coding DNA: TGTGCCAGCAGCTTAGTGACTAGCGGGAGGGGAGAAGAGACCCAGTACTTC. Its protein product is CASSLVTSGRGEETQYF. The whole variable domain, remainder taken from reference TRBV7-2 and TRBJ2-5, is GAGVSQSPSNKVTEKGKDVELRCDPISGHTALYWYRQSLGQGLEFLIYFQGNSAPDKSGLPSDRFSAERTGGSVSTLTIQRTQQEDSAVYLCASSLVTSGRGEETQYFGPGTRLLVL.